Below, 23 T cell receptor beta chains from the same sample are listed, as sequenced in a study of human T cells and chemical hapten exposure. Time point specified: pre-sensitization, week 0. Treatment: therapeutic diphenylcyclopropenone sensitization with weekly scalp DPC. TCRdb recomputed calls from the RACE reads with MiXCR, one row per CDR3 protein. The sample carries approximately 180,000 distinct CDR3 sequences, 25% to 30% recorded once. The material sequenced was whole blood, taken in connection with sensitization to the hapten diphenylcyclopropenone (DPC). The origin of the receptors is a woman aged 25 to 45 with alopecia areata. Some clones in this sample may be carry-over from other donors' samples.

The chain couples TRBV10-3 to TRBJ1-1; D uncertain. The CDR3 extends over 12 amino acids. The V gene lost 11 bases and the J gene lost 3 bases, with 13 bases spanning the gap. Germline V gene sequence: CDR1 ENHRY, CDR2 SYGVKD. The CDR3 DNA reads TGTGCCTCCAAGGCTGGGGACACTGAAGCTTTCTTT. Translating it yields CASKAGDTEAFF.

The chain couples TRBV5-1 to TRBJ2-5; TRBD1 might be the D (5 bases). Deletions cut 5 bases from V and 1 base from J, with 18 bases between. This CDR3 comprises 16 residues. Germline V gene sequence: CDR1 SGHRS, CDR2 YFSETQ. In nucleotides, the CDR3 is TGCGCCAGCAGTGGTCGAGCGAGTGGGGCCCAAGAGACCCAGTACTTC. Translating gives CASSGRASGAQETQYF.

This CDR3 reads CASSLDRLLQYF. As DNA, the CDR3 is TGTGCCAGCAGCTTAGATAGGCTTCTACAGTATTTT. The chain is built from TRBV7-2 and TRBJ2-3; D gene unclear. CDR3 size: 12 residues. Deletions cut 1 base from V and 12 bases from J, with 11 bases between. Germline CDR1 reads SGHTA; CDR2 reads FQGNSA.

This clonotype was found a few times. The chain joins TRBV15 to TRBJ1-2; no clear D gene. Trimming cost V 0 bases and J 3 bases, with 8 bases left between them. The CDR3 is 14 amino acids. CDR1 and CDR2 from the germline V gene are LNHNV and YYDKDF (reference sequence). DNA for the CDR3: TGTGCCACCAGCAGAGACACCCCGGACTATGGCTACACCTTC. It specifies CATSRDTPDYGYTF.

This clonotype has a handful of counts. The genes are TRBV7-2 and TRBJ1-5, with 9 bases that match TRBD1. Trimming removed 5 bases from V and 0 bases from J; junction bases left unmatched: 2. The CDR3 consists of 15 residues. Germline values: CDR1 SGHTA, CDR2 FQGNSA. Here the CDR3 reads CASSRTGVSNQPQHF. The CDR3 DNA is TGTGCCAGCAGCCGGACAGGGGTTAGCAATCAGCCCCAGCATTTT.

This clonotype was detected a few times. The chain uses TRBV28 and TRBJ2-7; D is possibly TRBD2 (6 bases). The germline V gene has CDR1 MDHEN and CDR2 SYDVKM. The CDR3 length is 13 residues. With 3 bases removed from V and 2 bases from J, the gap between germline ends came to 8 bases. CDR3 sequence: CASSLGGTYEQYF. The CDR3 DNA reads TGTGCCAGCAGTTTGGGGGGTACCTACGAGCAGTACTTC.

This clonotype showed up just a few times. The CDR3 nucleotides read TGTGCCAGCAGCTTGGGGCAGGGGAGAAATGAGCAGTTCTTC. Amino acids: CASSLGQGRNEQFF. The chain recombines TRBV7-6 with TRBJ2-1, with a possible D match to TRBD1 (6 bases). Germline assignment: CDR1 SGHVS and CDR2 FNYEAQ. V dropped 3 bases and J dropped 7 bases, with 13 bases sitting between them. This CDR3 is 14 amino acids long.

This clonotype turned up a few times. The chain is built from TRBV12-3 or TRBV12-4 and TRBJ2-7, with 10 positions matching TRBD1. The CDR3 is 16 residues long. Losses at the gene ends were 4 bases for V and 0 bases for J; bases not matched to a gene: 6. The CDR3 loop reads CASSWDRGSSSYEQYF. The CDR3, as DNA: TGTGCCAGCAGTTGGGACAGGGGTAGCAGCTCCTACGAGCAGTACTTC.

J is TRBJ1-2 and V is TRBV6-5, with 7 positions matching TRBD1. The V gene end was trimmed by 6 bases and the J gene end by 1 base; junction bases not matched to a gene: 5. There are 14 residues in the CDR3. Germline V CDR1 and CDR2: MNHEY, SVGAGI. The CDR3 loop is CASRMTGLNYGYTF. The CDR3 DNA is TGTGCCAGCAGAATGACAGGGCTTAACTATGGCTACACCTTC.

The chain links TRBV20-1 to TRBJ2-7; a possible D gene is TRBD2 (7 bases). Germline-derived CDR1 and CDR2 are DFQATT and SNEGSKA (reference sequence). Trimming took off 0 bases at V and 2 bases at J, with 8 bases between the two ends. The CDR3 totals 13 residues. CDR3 sequence: CSARERGPYEQYF. In nucleotides, the CDR3 is TGCAGTGCTAGAGAGCGGGGGCCCTACGAGCAGTACTTC.

The chain uses TRBV5-6 and TRBJ2-7, with unresolved D. CDR1 and CDR2 (germline): SGHDT, YYEEEE. This CDR3 contains 12 residues. The V end lost 1 base, the J end lost 2 bases, and 4 bases lay between the germline ends. CDR3 loop: CASSLQAYEQYF. The CDR3 DNA sequence: TGTGCCAGCAGCTTGCAGGCCTACGAGCAGTACTTC.

This clonotype was found a few times. This chain connects TRBV28 to TRBJ1-4, with D tentatively TRBD1 (6 bases). Germline lookup yields CDR1 MDHEN and CDR2 SYDVKM. This CDR3 has 12 residues. V lost 10 bases and J lost 5, with 11 bases in between. The CDR3 loop reads CATGGQNEKLFF. The DNA of the CDR3 is TGTGCCACTGGAGGACAGAATGAAAAACTGTTTTTT.

This clonotype was observed a few times. This chain uses TRBV4-2 with TRBJ1-3, with TRBD1 matching over 8 bases. Germline V gene lookup returns CDR1 LGHNA and CDR2 YNFKEQ. V lost 1 base and J lost 0; bases outside the gene matches: 2. The CDR3 has 16 amino acids. In nucleotides, the CDR3 is TGTGCCAGCAGCCAAGGAACAGGGGGCTCTGGAAACACCATATATTTT. Protein: CASSQGTGGSGNTIYF.

V usage is TRBV20-1 and J usage is TRBJ2-4; D may correspond to TRBD1 or TRBD2 (5 bases each). The V end lost 2 bases, the J end lost 0 bases, and 14 bases lay between the germline ends. The CDR3 loop spans 16 amino acids. Germline V lookup: CDR1 DFQATT, CDR2 SNEGSKA (reference sequence). The CDR3 sequence: CSARTSSGGAKNIQYF. CDR3 nucleotides: TGCAGTGCTAGAACCTCAAGTGGGGGAGCCAAAAACATTCAGTACTTC.

This clonotype was counted ten times or more. The chain couples TRBV5-1 to TRBJ2-7; TRBD1 agrees at 8 bases. The ends lost 3 bases at V and 5 bases at J; junction bases unmatched: 7. CDR1 and CDR2 (germline): SGHRS, YFSETQ. The CDR3 covers 14 residues. In DNA form, the CDR3 reads TGCGCCAGCAGCTCCGGACAGGGCGACGACGAGCAGTACTTC. Its translation: CASSSGQGDDEQYF.

DNA of the CDR3: TGCGCCAGCAGCTACCACGGACAGGGAGGTGAAGAGACCCAGTACTTC. It encodes CASSYHGQGGEETQYF. This chain links TRBV5-1 with TRBJ2-5; 8 nucleotides line up with TRBD1. CDR3 length equals 16 residues. J gave up 3 bases and V 3 bases, and 10 bases lay outside the gene matches. In germline, CDR1 is SGHRS, CDR2 YFSETQ. Full variable domain (remainder filled in from reference TRBV5-1 and TRBJ2-5): KAGVTQTPRYLIKTRGQQVTLSCSPISGHRSVSWYQQTPGQGLQFLFEYFSETQRNKGNFPGRFSGRQFSNSRSEMNVSTLELGDSALYLCASSYHGQGGEETQYFGPGTRLLVL.

V gene TRBV7-6 combines with J gene TRBJ1-3; 8 bases match TRBD1. CDR1 and CDR2 from the germline V gene are SGHVS and FNYEAQ. V was clipped by 5 bases and J by 0 bases; unmatched bases: 6. The CDR3 has 16 residues. CDR3 protein: CASSPTGDTSGNTIYF. For the CDR3, the DNA is TGTGCCAGCAGCCCGACAGGGGATACCTCTGGAAACACCATATATTTT.

This clonotype was seen only a few times. J is TRBJ1-5 and V is TRBV28; 10 nucleotides line up with TRBD1. Germline V lookup: CDR1 MDHEN, CDR2 SYDVKM. After removal of 8 bases from V and 6 bases from J, the junction contained 10 bases not matched to a gene. The CDR3 runs to 15 residues. For the CDR3, the DNA is TGTGCCAGCCGCCATGACAGGGGGCGAGTTCAGCCCCAGCATTTT. As protein: CASRHDRGRVQPQHF. The variable domain in full, with the rest retrieved from reference TRBV28 and TRBJ1-5, is DVKVTQSSRYLVKRTGEKVFLECVQDMDHENMFWYRQDPGLGLRLIYFSYDVKMKEKGDIPEGYSVSREKKERFSLILESASTNQTSMYLCASRHDRGRVQPQHFGDGTRLSIL.

This clonotype showed up just a few times. The chain has TRBV6-2 or TRBV6-3 and TRBJ2-1, with D tentatively TRBD2 (5 bases). With 7 bases removed from V and 2 bases from J, the gap between germline ends came to 9 bases. Looked up from germline, CDR1 is MNHEY and CDR2 is SVGEGT. The CDR3 contains 13 residues. The CDR3 is CASNRGTYNEQFF. The CDR3 DNA reads as TGTGCCAGCAATAGAGGGACCTACAATGAGCAGTTCTTC.

A few counts support this clonotype. The chain has TRBV4-2 and TRBJ2-7, with TRBD2 matching 14 bases. The CDR3 extends over 16 amino acids. Germline CDR1 reads LGHNA; CDR2 reads YNFKEQ. The ends lost 4 bases at V and 6 bases at J; junction bases unmatched: 8. The CDR3 region is CASSPVTGLAGVEQYF. The CDR3, as DNA: TGTGCCAGCAGCCCCGTAACGGGACTAGCGGGAGTCGAGCAGTACTTC.

This clonotype was observed once. This sequence may be a read error, since a much larger clone differs from it by one base. CDR3 sequence reads: CASSSGFNEQLF. The CDR3 bases are TGCGCCAGCAGCTCGGGTTTTAATGAGCAGTTATTC. The rearrangement links TRBV10-2 to TRBJ2-1; D is undetermined. The CDR3 contains 12 residues. CDR1 is WSHSY and CDR2 is SAAADI in the germline V gene.

The chain is built from TRBV15 and TRBJ1-2; 12 nucleotides align to TRBD1. Losses at the gene ends were 5 bases for V and 5 bases for J; bases not matched to a gene: 9. Germline values: CDR1 LNHNV, CDR2 YYDKDF (reference sequence). CDR3 length equals 16 residues. This chain's CDR3 is CATSAGGQGAGYGYTF. Written as DNA, the CDR3 is TGTGCCACCAGCGCCGGGGGACAGGGGGCAGGGTATGGCTACACCTTC. The full variable domain, in which reference TRBV15 and TRBJ1-2 provide the parts outside the CDR3, is DAMVIQNPRYQVTQFGKPVTLSCSQTLNHNVMYWYQQKSSQAPKLLFHYYDKDFNNEADTPDNFQSRRPNTSFCFLDIRSPGLGDTAMYLCATSAGGQGAGYGYTFGSGTRLTVV.

This clonotype turned up a few times. The chain has TRBV29-1 and TRBJ2-7; no reliable D call. Germline V lookup: CDR1 SQVTM, CDR2 ANQGSEA. This CDR3 is 11 amino acids long. Trimming pared 4 bases from V and 4 bases from J, leaving 8 bases between. The CDR3 DNA reads TGCAGCGTTGTGATAGCATACGAGCAGTACTTC. Protein: CSVVIAYEQYF.